Listed here is a single T cell receptor (beta chain). A read error is possible here, since a much larger clone lies one base away. One entry per CDR3 protein, called by TCRdb with MiXCR from the RT-PCR reads. The data hold almost 700,000 distinct CDR3 sequences, with 14% observed a single time. Specimen: memory CD4+ T cells from blood. The TCR comes from a female donor in good health, serving as a healthy control.

In nucleotides, the CDR3 is TGTGCCAGCAGTTTTTCTGGATGTGGGGGCTACACCTTC. Residues: CASSFSGCGGYTF. The chain carries TRBV12-3 or TRBV12-4 and TRBJ1-2; unclear D gene. The germline V and J ends were trimmed by 3 bases and 8 bases, with 13 bases remaining between them. This CDR3 region has 13 residues.